Shown below are 28 T cell receptor beta chains from a single sample sequenced in a study of T cells in Graves' hyperthyroidism and ophthalmopathy. RNA transcripts served as the template for amplifying TCR beta CDR3 regions. During a first-round RT-PCR of the TCR CDR3, the HTBI primer set was used. TCRdb reprocessed the multiplex PCR reads with MiXCR, giving one entry per CDR3 protein. Here the sample spans some 740,000 distinct CDR3 sequences, 11% to 15% being singletons. The specimen sequenced was blood. The receptors originated from a woman aged 18-29 years with Graves' hyperthyroidism.

The chain has TRBV7-9 and TRBJ2-1, with a possible D match to TRBD1 (6 bases). The CDR3 contains 17 residues. V gave up 1 base and J gave up 8 bases, with 21 bases separating them. CDR1 and CDR2 from the germline V gene are SEHNR and FQNEAQ (reference sequence). The CDR3 sequence: CASSLGSQGLFIDEQFF. For the CDR3, the DNA is TGTGCCAGCAGCTTAGGTAGTCAGGGGTTATTTATCGATGAGCAGTTCTTC.

This clonotype has at least ten counts. The V gene is TRBV12-3 or TRBV12-4, the J gene TRBJ2-7; D call uncertain. The CDR3 contains 12 residues. V dropped 3 bases and J dropped 6 bases, with 9 bases sitting between them. CDR3 loop: CASSFYLGEQYF. DNA of the CDR3: TGTGCCAGCAGTTTTTATTTAGGCGAGCAGTACTTC.

This clonotype was seen more than once but under ten times. The chain has TRBV4-1 and TRBJ2-7, with TRBD2 matching 11 bases. From germline, CDR1 is MGHRA and CDR2 YSYEKL. The V gene end was trimmed by 2 bases and the J gene end by 4 bases; junction bases not matched to a gene: 7. CDR3 length: 16 residues. CDR3 coding DNA: TGCGCCAGCAGCCAATTAGCGCTAGCGGGAGGATACGAGCAGTACTTC. This encodes CASSQLALAGGYEQYF.

The chain carries TRBV28 and TRBJ2-1, with D possibly being TRBD2 (5 bases). CDR3 length: 14 amino acids. The V end was cut by 5 bases, the J end by 4 bases, with 12 bases between. Germline CDR1 reads MDHEN; CDR2 reads SYDVKM. The CDR3 bases are TGTGCCAGCAGTCTATCGGGGTGGTACAATGAGCAGTTCTTC. As protein: CASSLSGWYNEQFF.

This clonotype was counted many times. This chain uses TRBV5-1 with TRBJ2-1, with 9 bases matching TRBD1. The CDR3 runs to 14 residues. Germline-derived CDR1 and CDR2 are SGHRS and YFSETQ. V shed 0 bases, J shed 8 bases, and the junction held 3 bases outside the gene matches. The CDR3 nucleotides are TGCGCCAGCAGCTTGGCGGACAGGGGCGATGAGCAGTTCTTC. Translation gives CASSLADRGDEQFF.

The V gene is TRBV6-1, the J gene TRBJ2-1, with TRBD1 identical over 8 bases. The CDR3 extends over 15 amino acids. V lost 6 bases and J lost 4; bases outside the gene matches: 8. Germline assignment: CDR1 MNHNS and CDR2 SASEGT. CDR3 sequence: CASRIKQGGYNEQFF. CDR3 in DNA: TGTGCCAGCAGAATAAAACAGGGGGGATACAATGAGCAGTTCTTC.

This clonotype was seen ten or more times. The rearrangement uses TRBV27 and TRBJ2-7; 9 nucleotides agree with TRBD1. Germline V CDR1 and CDR2: MNHEY, SMNVEV (reference sequence). CDR3 size: 14 residues. V shed 4 bases, J shed 3 bases, and the junction held 4 bases outside the gene matches. CDR3 protein: CASSYGTGYYEQYF. The CDR3 bases are TGTGCCAGCAGTTACGGGACAGGGTACTACGAGCAGTACTTC.

The table lists this clonotype with many counts. The chain carries TRBV10-3 and TRBJ2-7; D possibly matches TRBD1 or TRBD2 (5 bases each). Germline CDR1 is ENHRY and CDR2 is SYGVKD. V lost 6 bases, J lost 3 bases, and 15 bases lay in between. This CDR3 is 14 amino acids long. The chain's CDR3 is CAIRGDGSFYEQYF. CDR3 in DNA: TGTGCCATCAGAGGGGACGGATCCTTCTACGAGCAGTACTTC.

This chain connects TRBV13 to TRBJ2-7; D is possibly TRBD1 or TRBD2 (6 bases each). With 6 bases removed from V and 1 base from J, the gap between germline ends came to 16 bases. The CDR3 length is 15 residues. Germline CDR1 PRHDT, CDR2 FYEKMQ (reference sequence). This chain's CDR3 is CASRRGRGRSYEQYF. The CDR3 nucleotides are TGTGCCAGCAGGAGGGGAAGGGGGAGGTCCTACGAGCAGTACTTC.

This clonotype was picked up a small number of times. The CDR3 nucleotides are TGCAGCGTTGAAGATGCGGGGGCGGCGACATACAATGAGCAGTTCTTC. This gives the protein CSVEDAGAATYNEQFF. The chain carries TRBV29-1 and TRBJ2-1; D may be TRBD2 (7 bases). CDR1 and CDR2 (germline): SQVTM, ANQGSEA. V dropped 0 bases and J dropped 4 bases, with 16 bases sitting between them. CDR3 length: 16 residues.

This clonotype was seen a handful of times. The CDR3 loop reads CASSLGQNINTEAFF. The DNA of the CDR3 is TGTGCCAGCAGTTTGGGACAGAACATTAACACTGAAGCTTTCTTT. The rearrangement joins TRBV12-3 or TRBV12-4 to TRBJ1-1, with 7 bases aligning to TRBD1. The trim removed 3 bases at V and 2 bases at J, leaving 6 bases unmatched. CDR3 length: 15 amino acids.

This rearrangement joins TRBV20-1 to TRBJ2-2; TRBD2 is a possible D gene (7 bases). V lost 5 bases, J lost 3 bases, and 22 bases lay in between. CDR1 and CDR2 from the germline V gene are DFQATT and SNEGSKA (reference sequence). The CDR3 is 17 amino acids. CDR3 nucleotide sequence: TGCAGTGCTCAGGGGAGACTAGCCCCGAAGGACACCGGGGAGCTGTTTTTT. This translates into CSAQGRLAPKDTGELFF.

This clonotype was observed a handful of times. V and J are TRBV28 and TRBJ2-7; 9 bases are a match to TRBD1. The CDR3 length is 16 residues. The J segment lost 3 bases and the V segment lost 2 bases, leaving 8 bases of the junction unmatched. Germline lookup yields CDR1 MDHEN and CDR2 SYDVKM. The CDR3 here is CASSLAGTGNYYEQYF. For the CDR3, the DNA is TGTGCCAGCAGTTTAGCGGGGACAGGGAACTACTACGAGCAGTACTTC.

The chain employs TRBV2 and TRBJ2-5; D call uncertain. Germline V gives CDR1 SNHLY, CDR2 FYNNEI. This CDR3 spans 14 amino acids. Trimming shortened V by 6 bases and J by 0 bases, and 11 bases separated the two germline ends. CDR3 region: CASRPDVHQETQYF. DNA of the CDR3: TGTGCCAGCAGACCCGACGTACACCAAGAGACCCAGTACTTC. The whole variable domain, filled in from reference TRBV2 and TRBJ2-5, reads EPEVTQTPSHQVTQMGQEVILRCVPISNHLYFYWYRQILGQKVEFLVSFYNNEISEKSEIFDDQFSVERPDGSNFTLKIRSTKLEDSAMYFCASRPDVHQETQYFGPGTRLLVL.

This clonotype was seen many times. The CDR3 region has the DNA TGTGCCTGGAGTCCCCAGACGGCAAACACCATATATTTT. Translating gives CAWSPQTANTIYF. The chain joins TRBV30 to TRBJ1-3; no reliable D call. This CDR3 spans 13 amino acids. Trimming left V 2 bases short and J 6 bases short, with 11 bases between. The germline V gene encodes CDR1 GTSNPN and CDR2 SVGIG (reference sequence).

This clonotype occurred many times. The CDR3: CALRIAGLSTDTQYF. Written as DNA, the CDR3 is TGTGCCTTGAGAATAGCTGGACTGAGCACAGATACGCAGTATTTT. The chain uses TRBV30 and TRBJ2-3; possibly TRBD2 for D (5 bases). CDR1 GTSNPN and CDR2 SVGIG come from the germline V gene (reference sequence). V shed 7 bases and J shed 0 bases, with 17 bases lying between them. The CDR3 loop spans 15 amino acids.

Many counts were recorded for this clonotype. CDR3: CASSPQQGQETQYF. CDR3 coding DNA: TGTGCCAGCTCACCGCAACAGGGGCAAGAGACCCAGTACTTC. The chain uses TRBV18 and TRBJ2-5; 7 bases agree with TRBD1. The V gene's germline CDR1 is KGHSH and CDR2 LQKENI. The V segment lost 3 bases and the J segment 2 bases; nucleotides outside the gene matches: 3. The CDR3 consists of 14 residues.

This clonotype was counted many times. V gene TRBV2 combines with J gene TRBJ2-2, with 9 bases aligning to TRBD2. The CDR3 contains 14 residues. Germline CDR1 is SNHLY and CDR2 is FYNNEI. V dropped 6 bases and J dropped 5; count of bases not matched to a gene: 4. The CDR3 sequence is CASRSSGVTGELFF. The CDR3 DNA sequence: TGTGCCAGCAGGTCTAGCGGGGTAACCGGGGAGCTGTTTTTT.

The V gene is TRBV28, the J gene TRBJ1-5, with 8 bases fitting TRBD1. V shed 5 bases, J shed 6 bases, and the junction held 9 bases outside the gene matches. This CDR3 contains 15 residues. CDR1 is MDHEN, CDR2 SYDVKM, per germline. The chain's CDR3 is CASSAMGQVGQPQHF. In DNA form, the CDR3 reads TGTGCCAGCAGTGCTATGGGACAGGTGGGTCAGCCCCAGCATTTT.

This clonotype was counted at least ten times. The V gene is TRBV30, the J gene TRBJ2-7, with D perhaps being TRBD1 or TRBD2 (5 bases each). The CDR3 is made up of 13 amino acids. V was cut by 7 bases and J by 5 bases, with 18 bases left in between. Germline V gives CDR1 GTSNPN, CDR2 SVGIG (reference sequence). CDR3 nucleotides: TGTGCCTACGCCGGGGACGCCCCCCACGAGCAGTACTTC. This codes for CAYAGDAPHEQYF.

This rearrangement joins TRBV29-1 to TRBJ2-1, with 10 nucleotides matching TRBD2. The CDR3 is made up of 17 amino acids. Trimming at V came to 2 bases and at J to 8 bases, leaving 15 bases not matched to a gene. CDR1 and CDR2 from the germline V gene are SQVTM and ANQGSEA. In DNA, the CDR3 is TGCAGCGTTGAATGGTATCTAGCGGGAGTAGTCCCCTATGAGCAGTTCTTC. Encoded protein: CSVEWYLAGVVPYEQFF.

Regarding this clonotype: Just one base apart from a much larger clone, this may be a read error. The rearrangement uses TRBV7-9 and TRBJ2-1, with TRBD1 matching over 7 bases. The germline CDR1 and CDR2 sequences are SEHNR and FQNEAQ (reference sequence). Trimming at V came to 3 bases and at J to 8 bases, leaving 16 bases not matched to a gene. The length of the CDR3 is 17 residues. This chain's CDR3 is CASSFETGPPRPDEQFF. The CDR3 DNA reads TGTGCCAGCAGCTTCGAGACAGGGCCTCCCCGTCCGGATGAGCAGTTCTTC.

Ten or more counts support this clonotype. The chain joins TRBV15 to TRBJ2-2; D is undetermined. Germline V CDR1 and CDR2: LNHNV, YYDKDF (reference sequence). The germline V and J ends were trimmed by 0 bases and 5 bases, with 13 bases remaining between them. The CDR3 runs to 16 residues. CDR3 protein: CATSRDPQENTGELFF. The CDR3 DNA is TGTGCCACCAGCAGAGATCCGCAGGAAAATACCGGGGAGCTGTTTTTT.

This clonotype was counted ten times or more. The V call is TRBV30, the J call TRBJ2-7; 13 bases are a match to TRBD2. The ends lost 2 bases at V and 7 bases at J; junction bases unmatched: 11. The CDR3 has 16 amino acids. Germline V gene lookup returns CDR1 GTSNPN and CDR2 SVGIG (reference sequence). Here the CDR3 reads CAWSPSGLAGVFEQYF. The CDR3 DNA sequence: TGTGCCTGGAGTCCCTCCGGACTAGCGGGAGTATTTGAGCAGTACTTC.

This clonotype appeared a few times. This chain connects TRBV14 to TRBJ2-7, with 7 bases matching TRBD1. This CDR3 comprises 16 residues. Trimming took 0 bases from V and 2 from J; bases not matched to a gene: 7. Germline lookup yields CDR1 SGHDN and CDR2 FVKESK. The CDR3 sequence: CASSQDGTVIAYEQYF. In DNA, the CDR3 is TGTGCCAGCAGCCAAGATGGGACAGTAATAGCCTACGAGCAGTACTTC.

This clonotype was observed a handful of times. This chain uses TRBV10-1 with TRBJ1-1; no definite D call. Germline CDR1 reads WNHNN; CDR2 reads SYGVQD (reference sequence). The length of the CDR3 is 13 residues. The DNA of the CDR3 is TGCGCGACTCAGATGGGGATGAACACTGAAGCTTTCTTT. Encoded protein: CATQMGMNTEAFF.

This clonotype was recorded a few times. V and J are TRBV30 and TRBJ2-5, with TRBD1 as a possible D gene (6 bases). Germline V gene lookup returns CDR1 GTSNPN and CDR2 SVGIG (reference sequence). The CDR3 loop spans 18 amino acids. Between the trimmed V and J ends, which lost 5 bases and 0 bases, there was a span of 25 bases. CDR3 nucleotides: TGTGCCTGGCAGATACCCCGCCCAAAGGCAGGGGACCAAGAGACCCAGTACTTC. It specifies CAWQIPRPKAGDQETQYF.

This clonotype was detected a few times. The chain is built from TRBV7-3 and TRBJ2-2; D remains ambiguous. Trimming cost V 5 bases and J 0 bases, with 10 bases left between them. This CDR3 is built from 15 residues. From germline, CDR1 is SGHTA and CDR2 FQGTGA. DNA for the CDR3: TGTGCCAGCAGCGAGGCAACAGCGAACACCGGGGAGCTGTTTTTT. Amino acids: CASSEATANTGELFF.